This TCR beta chain was documented in a study of OX40 agonist ivuxolimab in advanced cancers. The CDR3 totals 15 residues. CDR1 is SGHTA and CDR2 is FQGNSA in the germline V gene. Trimming cost V 1 base and J 3 bases, with 11 bases left between them. The repertoire was sequenced with immunoSEQ multiplex PCR; TCRdb's copy has only in-frame clones and lacks some. Counted here are 95,000 to 150,000 clones, 93% occurring once; the ten biggest clones make up more than 0.15%. The chain carries TRBV7-2 and TRBJ2-3, with D possibly being TRBD2 (5 bases). The material sequenced was CD4+ or CD8+ T cells sorted from blood, taken in a trial of the OX40 agonist ivuxolimab. This TCR came from an adult with an advanced solid tumor such as melanoma, head and neck, liver or kidney cancer. Here the CDR3 DNA reads TGTGCCAGCAGCTTAGGTCCGGGGATGACAGATACGCAGTATTTT. Residues: CASSLGPGMTDTQYF.